These 14 T cell receptor beta chains share one sample of origin, sequenced in a study of identical twins (dated by TCRdb to the mid-2010s). Libraries were built with 5' RACE. For sequencing, an Illumina HiSeq 2000 was employed. TCRdb passed the public sequencing reads through fastp at Q25 and MiXCR, retaining productive beta sequences. Rows merge per CDR3 protein into single entries with the most common DNA and genes. The sample table holds about 280,000 distinct CDR3 sequences, of which 6.5% to 9.5% were seen once. Of the sample, 2.1% is held by the ten largest clones. This sample was also put to use in a study of yellow fever vaccine responses in identical twins.

Sample: memory (CD45RO+) T cells sorted from blood. In light of the paper, this sample's cell subset or site label describes: CD45RO+ enriched T cells. Receptors originate from a woman younger than 30 in good health.

This clonotype was seen more than once but under ten times. This chain joins TRBV14 and TRBJ2-5; D gene uncertain. This CDR3 contains 15 residues. Germline V gives CDR1 SGHDN, CDR2 FVKESK. V was shortened by 4 bases and J by 4 bases, with 16 bases between the two germline ends. The CDR3 DNA reads TGTGCCAGCAGCCCCGCCCGGGCCGCCCGAGAGACCCAGTACTTC. Translated, it gives CASSPARAARETQYF. Complete variable domain (other parts from reference TRBV14 and TRBJ2-5): EAGVTQFPSHSVIEKGQTVTLRCDPISGHDNLYWYRRVMGKEIKFLLHFVKESKQDESGMPNNRFLAERTGGTYSTLKVQPAELEDSGVYFCASSPARAARETQYFGPGTRLLVL.

This clonotype occurred a few times. The chain joins TRBV5-1 to TRBJ2-1; D possibly corresponds to TRBD1 (6 bases). CDR1 is SGHRS and CDR2 is YFSETQ in the germline V gene. The CDR3 loop spans 15 amino acids. Trimming shortened V by 0 bases and J by 3 bases, and 10 bases separated the two germline ends. The CDR3 DNA is TGCGCCAGCAGCTTGGGACAGGCTAGCTACAATGAGCAGTTCTTC. Amino acid sequence: CASSLGQASYNEQFF.

In this sample, this clonotype turned up a few times. The chain joins TRBV12-3 or TRBV12-4 to TRBJ1-4; no clear D. The CDR3 spans 14 residues. V was pared by 3 bases and J by 3 bases, with 8 bases between. CDR3 nucleotide sequence: TGTGCCAGCAGTTTTTCGAGATCTAATGAAAAACTGTTTTTT. Translating it yields CASSFSRSNEKLFF.

This chain uses TRBV12-3 or TRBV12-4 with TRBJ2-7; D gene ambiguous. The germline V and J ends were trimmed by 0 bases and 6 bases, with 12 bases remaining between them. The CDR3 totals 14 residues. CDR3 DNA sequence: TGTGCCAGCAGTTTAGCCACACAAGTCTCCGAGCAGTACGTC. It is translated as CASSLATQVSEQYV.

This chain uses TRBV14 with TRBJ2-2; TRBD2 aligns across 7 bases. The germline gives CDR1 SGHDN, CDR2 FVKESK. CDR3 length equals 16 residues. V dropped 6 bases and J dropped 3; count of bases not matched to a gene: 10. CDR3 DNA: TGTGCCAGCAGTCGCTTTGGTCGGGGGGACACCGGGGAGCTGTTTTTT. As protein: CASSRFGRGDTGELFF.

This clonotype has only a few counts. The chain is built from TRBV28 and TRBJ1-2; D might be TRBD1 (6 bases). From germline, CDR1 is MDHEN and CDR2 SYDVKM. This CDR3 comprises 15 residues. V lost 3 bases and J 3 bases, leaving 14 bases between the germline ends. CDR3 in amino acids: CASSFTRGTHYGYTF. DNA of the CDR3: TGTGCCAGCAGTTTTACCAGGGGCACCCACTATGGCTACACCTTC.

This clonotype was seen repeatedly, ten times or more. The chain uses TRBV11-2 and TRBJ2-3, with 7 bases that match TRBD1. CDR3 length: 17 amino acids. V lost 1 base, J lost 7 bases, and 14 bases stayed unmatched. Germline CDR1 reads SGHAT; CDR2 reads FQNNGV. The CDR3 DNA reads TGTGCCAGCAGCTTAGTTGGACAGGCGGTCTCGAAATATACGCAGTATTTT. Protein sequence: CASSLVGQAVSKYTQYF.

This clonotype has just a few counts. The V and J genes are TRBV20-1 and TRBJ2-1, with D perhaps matching TRBD2 (6 bases). The ends were cut back, 6 bases at V and 0 bases at J, with 18 bases in the middle. Per the germline V gene, CDR1 is DFQATT and CDR2 is SNEGSKA (reference sequence). The CDR3 runs 16 residues. CDR3 sequence (DNA): TGCAGTGCCAGCGGGCTTGAAGGGTTCTCCTACAATGAGCAGTTCTTC. Amino acid sequence: CSASGLEGFSYNEQFF.

Many counts were recorded for this clonotype. V gene TRBV29-1 combines with J gene TRBJ2-5; unclear D gene. CDR3 size: 13 residues. The germline V and J ends were trimmed by 8 bases and 2 bases, with 15 bases remaining between them. Germline assignment: CDR1 SQVTM and CDR2 ANQGSEA. CDR3 sequence (DNA): TGCAGCACGATGAGGAGTTTACAAGAGACCCAGTACTTC. Translating gives CSTMRSLQETQYF.

This clonotype was seen at least ten times. The chain recombines TRBV20-1 with TRBJ2-2; maybe TRBD2 (5 bases). From germline, CDR1 is DFQATT and CDR2 SNEGSKA (reference sequence). The CDR3 runs to 13 residues. V shed 2 bases and J shed 6 bases, with 10 bases lying between them. The CDR3 DNA reads TGCAGTGCTAGACCCCTAGCTCCCGGGGAGCTGTTTTTT. It specifies CSARPLAPGELFF.

The J gene is TRBJ2-1, the V gene TRBV5-1; 15 nucleotides line up with TRBD2. The junction had 9 bases not matched to a gene; V was cut back by 2 bases and J by 6 bases. The CDR3 runs 18 residues. Germline assignment: CDR1 SGHRS and CDR2 YFSETQ. CDR3 residues: CASSFGLAGGPTPNEQFF. As DNA, the CDR3 is TGCGCCAGCAGCTTCGGACTAGCGGGAGGGCCAACGCCCAATGAGCAGTTCTTC.

In its sample, this clonotype was seen a few times. The genes are TRBV5-4 and TRBJ2-2, with TRBD2 identical over 10 bases. V trimming: 3 bases; J trimming: 5 bases; junction bases outside the gene matches: 7. CDR1 is SGHNT and CDR2 is YYREEE in the germline V gene (reference sequence). CDR3 size: 16 residues. The CDR3 nucleotides are TGTGCCAGCAGCTCTAGACTAGCGGGCGGGACCGGGGAGCTGTTTTTT. Protein product: CASSSRLAGGTGELFF. Filled out from reference TRBV5-4 and TRBJ2-2, the complete variable domain reads ETGVTQSPTHLIKTRGQQVTLRCSSQSGHNTVSWYQQALGQGPQFIFQYYREEENGRGNFPPRFSGLQFPNYSSELNVNALELDDSALYLCASSSRLAGGTGELFFGEGSRLTVL.

The table lists this clonotype with a few counts. The rearrangement uses TRBV5-1 and TRBJ2-7, with a weak D call TRBD2 (5 bases). Germline CDR1 reads SGHRS; CDR2 reads YFSETQ. The ends were cut back, 0 bases at V and 5 bases at J, with 6 bases in the middle. This CDR3 comprises 12 residues. The CDR3 DNA reads TGCGCCAGCAGCTTGGACGGGGACGAGCAGTACGTC. It codes for CASSLDGDEQYV.

The sample holds many counts of this clonotype. The V and J genes are TRBV7-2 and TRBJ1-4; TRBD1 matches at 8 bases. There are 15 residues in the CDR3. Losses at the gene ends were 5 bases for V and 2 bases for J; bases not matched to a gene: 4. In germline, CDR1 is SGHTA, CDR2 FQGNSA. The CDR3 spells CASSLHRGTNEKLFF. The CDR3 nucleotides read TGTGCCAGCAGCCTCCACAGGGGGACTAATGAAAAACTGTTTTTT. The full variable domain, rest sourced from reference TRBV7-2 and TRBJ1-4, is GAGVSQSPSNKVTEKGKDVELRCDPISGHTALYWYRQSLGQGLEFLIYFQGNSAPDKSGLPSDRFSAERTGGSVSTLTIQRTQQEDSAVYLCASSLHRGTNEKLFFGSGTQLSVL.